This T cell receptor (beta chain) was sequenced in a study of OX40 agonist ivuxolimab in advanced cancers. Study overall: Three individuals attained partial responses, comprising one hepatocellular carcinoma case and two cutaneous melanoma cases.

This clone was detected only once. The antigen is not known. The table came from immunoSEQ multiplex PCR; TCRdb's copy has only in-frame clones and leaves some out. Of under 90,000 clones listed, approximately 85% are singletons. Trimming took off 0 bases at V and 5 bases at J, with 9 bases between the two ends. The CDR3 is made up of 14 amino acids. The germline gives CDR1 SGHTA, CDR2 FQGNSA. Study-wide points: The study did not work out the antigen specificity of the expanded peripheral T cells.

Material: CD4+ or CD8+ T cells sorted from blood, obtained in a trial of the OX40 agonist ivuxolimab. The source of this sequence is an adult with an advanced solid tumor such as melanoma, head and neck, liver or kidney cancer. The genes are TRBV7-2 and TRBJ2-3, with D maybe TRBD1 (5 bases). CDR3 in amino acids: CASSLASREDTQYF. The CDR3 bases are TGTGCCAGCAGCTTAGCTAGCAGGGAAGATACGCAGTATTTT.